A single sample gave rise to the 32 T cell receptor beta chains below, sequenced in a study of PD-1 blockade in classical Hodgkin lymphoma. Clones were sequenced by immunoSEQ multiplex PCR, and TCRdb holds only the in-frame ones, with some missing. Here the sample spans tens of thousands of clones, 87% being singletons. Time point here: cycle 4 day 1 (C4D1), after more than five weeks of nivolumab. Every patient relapsed after autologous stem cell transplantation, and brentuximab vedotin exposure varied. The specimen comprised peripheral blood mononuclear cells (PBMCs), sampled before the fourth cycle of nivolumab. These TCRs come from a human donor with classical Hodgkin lymphoma.

This clone was picked up one time. The chain combines TRBV30 with TRBJ2-5; the D is unclear. Per the germline V gene, CDR1 is GTSNPN and CDR2 is SVGIG (reference sequence). V lost 3 bases to trimming and J lost 5 bases, with 10 bases between them. The CDR3 runs 12 residues. The CDR3 region has the DNA TGTGCCTGGAGCCCAACTCGGGAGACCCAGTACTTC. Protein: CAWSPTRETQYF.

The chain recombines TRBV5-1 with TRBJ1-5; D unclear. Germline values: CDR1 SGHRS, CDR2 YFSETQ. The CDR3 sequence is 15 residues long. Trimming removed 4 bases from V and 0 bases from J, with 11 bases in between. Written as DNA, the CDR3 is TGCGCCAGCAGCCCGATCCCGGGTAGCAATCAGCCCCAGCATTTT. Its protein product is CASSPIPGSNQPQHF.

V gene TRBV5-1 combines with J gene TRBJ2-5; D remains ambiguous. The CDR3 contains 11 residues. The germline CDR1 and CDR2 sequences are SGHRS and YFSETQ. Trimming took off 4 bases at V and 5 bases at J, with 6 bases between the two ends. CDR3 sequence (DNA): TGCGCCAGCAGCCCCGGGGAGACCCAGTACTTC. This encodes CASSPGETQYF.

The chain couples TRBV7-3 to TRBJ2-1; tentatively, D is TRBD2 (6 bases). Germline loops: CDR1 SGHTA, CDR2 FQGTGA. V shed 1 base and J shed 10 bases, with 11 bases lying between them. The CDR3 is 13 residues long. The CDR3 DNA reads TGTGCCAGCAGCTTAAAAGTGGCGGGAGAGCAGTTCTTC. Its translation: CASSLKVAGEQFF.

The chain uses TRBV28 and TRBJ2-7; 7 nucleotides line up with TRBD1. J gave up 6 bases and V 6 bases, and 8 bases lay outside the gene matches. Germline lookup yields CDR1 MDHEN and CDR2 SYDVKM. The CDR3 extends over 13 amino acids. The CDR3 reads CASRGQIEGEQYF. CDR3 nucleotide sequence: TGTGCCAGCAGGGGACAGATCGAAGGCGAGCAGTACTTC.

The chain employs TRBV5-6 and TRBJ1-1; the D gene is possibly TRBD1 (6 bases). V lost 0 bases, J lost 1 base, and 10 bases lay in between. This CDR3 spans 15 amino acids. Germline-derived CDR1 and CDR2 are SGHDT and YYEEEE. The CDR3 reads CASSLEGGGNTEAFF. As DNA, the CDR3 is TGTGCCAGCAGCTTGGAAGGGGGTGGGAACACTGAAGCTTTCTTT.

The rearrangement uses TRBV5-5 and TRBJ2-3; a weak D match, TRBD1 (6 bases). V lost 5 bases, J lost 0 bases, and 13 bases lay in between. Germline V gives CDR1 SGHKS, CDR2 YYEKEE (reference sequence). This CDR3 has 15 residues. CDR3 in amino acids: CASSLQGPSTDTQYF. In nucleotides, the CDR3 is TGTGCCAGCAGTCTACAGGGCCCGAGCACAGATACGCAGTATTTT.

This rearrangement joins TRBV10-1 to TRBJ2-3; D may be TRBD2 (5 bases). The V end lost 8 bases, the J end lost 4 bases, and 13 bases lay between the germline ends. CDR3 length equals 13 residues. CDR1 is WNHNN and CDR2 is SYGVQD in the germline V gene (reference sequence). The CDR3 DNA reads as TGCGCCAGCCCCCGGGGAAGGGCAGATACGCAGTATTTT. It is translated as CASPRGRADTQYF.

The chain has TRBV2 and TRBJ2-7; D call uncertain. In germline, CDR1 is SNHLY, CDR2 FYNNEI. Trimming cost V 8 bases and J 0 bases, with 17 bases left between them. This CDR3 is built from 15 residues. CDR3 nucleotide sequence: TGTGCCAGCCTCCCGCCCACAGCCGGCTCCTACGAGCAGTACTTC. It specifies CASLPPTAGSYEQYF.

This sequence joins TRBV5-1 and TRBJ2-5; D perhaps matches TRBD1 (5 bases). This CDR3 is built from 13 residues. Looked up from germline, CDR1 is SGHRS and CDR2 is YFSETQ. Trimming took off 1 base at V and 5 bases at J, with 9 bases between the two ends. The CDR3 loop is CASSLRGPETQYF. The CDR3 DNA is TGCGCCAGCAGCTTGAGGGGTCCGGAGACCCAGTACTTC.

V gene TRBV2 combines with J gene TRBJ1-2, with D perhaps matching TRBD1 (6 bases). The ends were cut back, 6 bases at V and 8 bases at J, with 16 bases in the middle. The germline V gene has CDR1 SNHLY and CDR2 FYNNEI. The CDR3 consists of 13 residues. The CDR3 protein is CASRQGILGGYTF. CDR3 sequence (DNA): TGTGCCAGCAGGCAGGGGATACTGGGGGGCTACACCTTC.

The rearrangement links TRBV5-1 to TRBJ2-2; D possibly corresponds to TRBD1 (6 bases). Trimming removed 2 bases at V and 9 bases at J, with 8 bases between. Germline V CDR1 and CDR2: SGHRS, YFSETQ. CDR3 length equals 12 residues. The CDR3, as DNA: TGCGCCAGCAGCTTACAGGGTTGGGAGCTGTTTTTT. Translation: CASSLQGWELFF. Based on the CDR3 plus reference TRBV5-1 and TRBJ2-2, the full variable domain is KAGVTQTPRYLIKTRGQQVTLSCSPISGHRSVSWYQQTPGQGLQFLFEYFSETQRNKGNFPGRFSGRQFSNSRSEMNVSTLELGDSALYLCASSLQGWELFFGEGSRLTVL.

The chain is built from TRBV28 and TRBJ2-1; 8 positions match TRBD1. In germline, CDR1 is MDHEN, CDR2 SYDVKM. V shed 4 bases and J 6 bases; nucleotides not matched to a gene: 2. The CDR3 has 13 amino acids. The CDR3 DNA reads TGTGCCAGCAGTTGGACAGGGCGCAATGAGCAGTTCTTC. Protein: CASSWTGRNEQFF. The full variable domain, with the rest looked up from reference TRBV28 and TRBJ2-1, is DVKVTQSSRYLVKRTGEKVFLECVQDMDHENMFWYRQDPGLGLRLIYFSYDVKMKEKGDIPEGYSVSREKKERFSLILESASTNQTSMYLCASSWTGRNEQFFGPGTRLTVL.

This chain uses TRBV21-1 with TRBJ1-6; TRBD1 reflects the table's D call only, with no check against the DNA. TRBV21-1 is classified as a pseudogene. The CDR3 contains 18 residues. CDR3 in DNA: TGTGCCAGCAGCAAAGTTGTCTGGGGGCGGGCCCTAGGGTCACCCCTCCACTTT. This sequence encodes CASSKVVWGRALGSPLHF.

The chain has TRBV19 and TRBJ2-1; 9 nucleotides align to TRBD1. The CDR3 is made up of 15 amino acids. Germline CDR1 is LNHDA and CDR2 is SQIVND (reference sequence). The junction had 8 bases not matched to a gene; V was cut back by 7 bases and J by 4 bases. CDR3 sequence reads: CASTPDRGNYNEQFF. The CDR3 bases are TGTGCCAGTACCCCAGACAGGGGGAATTACAATGAGCAGTTCTTC.

The chain recombines TRBV6-5 with TRBJ1-2, with D possibly matching TRBD1 (5 bases). V lost 4 bases to trimming and J lost 5 bases, with 20 bases between them. The germline V gene has CDR1 MNHEY and CDR2 SVGAGI. This CDR3 contains 16 residues. CDR3 DNA: TGTGCCAGCAGTTTCCGGACAAGCGATAACGCTTATGGCTACACCTTC. Its protein is CASSFRTSDNAYGYTF.

This clone was seen only a few times. CDR3 sequence (DNA): TGTGCCAGCAGCGCCTCAGGGTCGTCCTACGAGCAGTACTTC. Translated: CASSASGSSYEQYF. V and J are TRBV5-6 and TRBJ2-7; weak D call: TRBD1 (5 bases). Deletions cut 4 bases from V and 1 base from J, with 12 bases between. Germline CDR1 and CDR2: SGHDT and YYEEEE. This CDR3 is 14 amino acids long.

The chain joins TRBV14 to TRBJ1-3; the D is unclear. The CDR3 covers 12 residues. The germline gives CDR1 SGHDN, CDR2 FVKESK. The ends were cut back, 2 bases at V and 8 bases at J, with 7 bases in the middle. The CDR3: CASSQSLYTIYF. The CDR3 coding sequence is TGTGCCAGCAGCCAATCTCTATACACCATATATTTT.

The chain joins TRBV20-1 to TRBJ1-4; D unclear. Germline-derived CDR1 and CDR2 are DFQATT and SNEGSKA (reference sequence). This CDR3 contains 11 residues. Trimming took 3 bases from V and 8 from J, leaving 7 bases between them. CDR3 region: CSASRQEKLFF. CDR3 DNA: TGCAGTGCTAGCCGCCAGGAAAAACTGTTTTTT.

The CDR3 DNA reads TGTGCCAGCAGTGAAATAGGCGGCGGTGTCAGCTCTGGGGCCAACGTCCTGACTTTC. Encoded protein: CASSEIGGGVSSGANVLTF. The chain links TRBV2 to TRBJ2-6, with D unresolved. CDR3 length: 19 residues. Germline assignment: CDR1 SNHLY and CDR2 FYNNEI. Trimming stripped 2 bases from V and 0 bases from J, with 17 bases between.

This clone was counted a few times. J is TRBJ1-1 and V is TRBV11-1; D ambiguous. Germline CDR1 reads SGHAT; CDR2 reads FQDESV (reference sequence). Trimming removed 1 base from V and 4 bases from J, with 10 bases in between. This CDR3 has 14 amino acids. The CDR3 DNA follows: TGTGCCAGCAGCTTAGAAGGGTGGGGCACTGAAGCTTTCTTT. It specifies CASSLEGWGTEAFF.

The chain combines TRBV28 with TRBJ2-3, with D possibly TRBD2 on 7 matching bases. Germline V gene lookup returns CDR1 MDHEN and CDR2 SYDVKM. The V end lost 3 bases, the J end lost 1 base, and 11 bases lay between the germline ends. This CDR3 spans 15 amino acids. The CDR3 here is CASSLIGGGTDTQYF. In DNA form, the CDR3 reads TGTGCCAGCAGTTTGATAGGGGGGGGCACAGATACGCAGTATTTT.

CDR3 sequence reads: CASSAGTTAYNEQFF. CDR3 DNA: TGTGCCAGCAGCGCGGGGACTACGGCCTACAATGAGCAGTTCTTC. This chain links TRBV9 with TRBJ2-1; 7 bases are shared with TRBD2. Trimming cost V 3 bases and J 2 bases; bases outside gene matches: 5. In germline, CDR1 is SGDLS, CDR2 YYNGEE. The CDR3 contains 15 residues.

The chain couples TRBV28 to TRBJ2-3, with 8 bases identical to TRBD2. J was trimmed by 0 bases and V by 7 bases; bases with no gene match: 0. The germline CDR1 and CDR2 sequences are MDHEN and SYDVKM. This CDR3 is built from 13 residues. Here the CDR3 DNA reads TGTGCCAGCACTAGCGGGAGCACAGATACGCAGTATTTT. It translates to CASTSGSTDTQYF.

This chain connects TRBV5-1 to TRBJ1-2, with D perhaps TRBD1 (5 bases). CDR3 length equals 14 residues. CDR1 is SGHRS and CDR2 is YFSETQ in the germline V gene. Between the trimmed V and J ends, which lost 4 bases and 5 bases, there was a span of 15 bases. The CDR3 loop reads CASSPQQGPYGYTF. The DNA of the CDR3 is TGCGCCAGCAGCCCCCAGCAGGGCCCGTATGGCTACACCTTC.

The CDR3 region is CASSLDSITDTQYF. The CDR3 DNA follows: TGCGCCAGCAGCTTGGATTCGATCACAGATACGCAGTATTTT. The chain joins TRBV5-1 to TRBJ2-3; D is uncertain. V was clipped by 0 bases and J by 2 bases, with 7 bases between them. This CDR3 has 14 amino acids. Germline-derived CDR1 and CDR2 are SGHRS and YFSETQ.

This clone appeared once. CDR3 in amino acids: CASSSPDRKPRNGQYF. The CDR3 bases are TGTGCCAGCAGTTCCCCGGACAGAAAACCTAGAAATGGGCAGTACTTC. This sequence joins TRBV6-6 and TRBJ2-5; D is perhaps TRBD1 (6 bases). Germline V gene data show CDR1 as MNHNY and CDR2 as SVGAGI (reference sequence). V lost 4 bases and J 11 bases, leaving 26 bases between the germline ends. The CDR3 covers 16 residues.

The chain has TRBV7-9 and TRBJ2-7, with TRBD2 as a possible D gene (5 bases). Germline-derived CDR1 and CDR2 are SEHNR and FQNEAQ (reference sequence). V gave up 1 base and J gave up 5 bases, with 9 bases separating them. CDR3 size: 13 residues. The CDR3 protein is CASSLVFGDEQYF. CDR3 in DNA: TGTGCCAGCAGCTTAGTTTTCGGGGACGAGCAGTACTTC.

The chain uses TRBV4-2 and TRBJ2-3; 16 nucleotides line up with TRBD2. Germline V gene data show CDR1 as LGHNA and CDR2 as YNFKEQ. Trimming removed 4 bases from V and 5 bases from J; junction bases left unmatched: 12. This CDR3 has 19 residues. As DNA, the CDR3 is TGTGCCAGCAGCCTTGCCGGGACTAGCGGGGGGGCGGGCATAGATACGCAGTATTTT. This codes for CASSLAGTSGGAGIDTQYF.

Only a few counts were recorded for this clone. The genes are TRBV7-2 and TRBJ1-1, with a possible D match to TRBD1 (6 bases). Trimming removed 5 bases from V and 3 bases from J, with 16 bases in between. CDR1 and CDR2 (germline): SGHTA, FQGNSA. CDR3 length: 15 amino acids. CDR3 sequence reads: CASSPIWGRHTEAFF. The DNA of the CDR3 is TGTGCCAGCAGCCCAATATGGGGGCGTCACACTGAAGCTTTCTTT.

The chain's CDR3 is CASSDGQATNEKLFF. Written as DNA, the CDR3 is TGTGCCAGCAGTGACGGACAGGCAACTAATGAAAAACTGTTTTTT. The chain couples TRBV2 to TRBJ1-4; 7 bases agree with TRBD1. The length of the CDR3 is 15 residues. With 3 bases clipped from V and 0 bases from J, the junction kept 1 base outside the gene matches. Germline CDR1 reads SNHLY; CDR2 reads FYNNEI.

The chain is built from TRBV5-1 and TRBJ1-3; 7 positions match TRBD1. The V gene end was trimmed by 4 bases and the J gene end by 4 bases; junction bases not matched to a gene: 5. Looked up from germline, CDR1 is SGHRS and CDR2 is YFSETQ. The CDR3 is made up of 14 amino acids. The CDR3 here is CASSPGTAGNTIYF. The CDR3 DNA follows: TGCGCCAGCAGCCCTGGGACAGCGGGAAACACCATATATTTT.